This T cell receptor beta chain was documented in a study of early T cells in non-severe SARS-CoV-2 infection. Study information: Sequencing used unsorted whole-blood bulk RNA, so chains lack pairing. Whole-study results and caveats: A preference for anti-spike CD8 responses marked VDJdb matching, which missed private and CD4 specificities.

This clonotype has a count of ten or more. No antigen is known for it. Molecules of cDNA were individually given unique molecular identifiers that were attached to them. Each CDR3 protein is one row after TCRdb ran MiXCR on the 5' RACE reads. The table has under 70,000 distinct CDR3 sequences, less than 5.5% seen once; the top ten hold approximately 5%. After removal of 3 bases from V and 5 bases from J, the junction contained 9 bases not matched to a gene. Germline loops: CDR1 SGHAT, CDR2 FQNNGV. This CDR3 contains 16 residues. V and J are TRBV11-2 and TRBJ2-1; 8 nucleotides line up with TRBD2. Sequencing was carried out using whole blood. The source is an adult who was a healthcare worker with PCR-confirmed SARS-CoV-2 infection or an uninfected control (not recorded which). CDR3 DNA sequence: TGTGCCAGCAGCTTTGAACGTTGGACTAGCCACAATGAGCAGTTCTTC. It yields the protein CASSFERWTSHNEQFF. The entire variable domain, with the rest obtained from reference TRBV11-2 and TRBJ2-1, is as follows: EAGVAQSPRYKIIEKRQSVAFWCNPISGHATLYWYQQILGQGPKLLIQFQNNGVVDDSQLPKDRFSAERLKGVDSTLKIQPAKLEDSAVYLCASSFERWTSHNEQFFGPGTRLTVL.